The 28 T cell receptor beta chains below come from one sample, sequenced in a study of regulatory T cells in long-lasting Graves disease. Researchers made TCR beta libraries by using iRepertoire HTBI primers and running Arm-PCR on CDR3 regions. MiXCR, applied by TCRdb to the multiplex PCR reads, yields one record per CDR3 protein. Among roughly 410,000 distinct CDR3 sequences listed, approximately 16% were seen once. Documented time point: newly diagnosed GD, antithyroid drugs for less than 3 months. The TCR library used RNA extracted from PBMCs. These same records also appear under a second study, on T cells in Graves' hyperthyroidism and ophthalmopathy.

Source: peripheral blood mononuclear cells (PBMCs), taken at new diagnosis, from a patient treated with antithyroid drugs. The receptor set was obtained from a woman in her thirties or forties with Graves disease.

This clonotype was found many times. CDR3 sequence reads: CASSLTLNQPQHF. The CDR3 DNA reads as TGTGCCAGCAGTTTGACCCTCAATCAGCCCCAGCATTTT. The chain recombines TRBV12-3 or TRBV12-4 with TRBJ1-5; D remains ambiguous. V lost 3 bases and J lost 3, with 6 bases in between. This CDR3 contains 13 residues.

This clonotype was counted only a few times. V gene TRBV19 combines with J gene TRBJ1-1; D is possibly TRBD1 (5 bases). Germline V gene lookup returns CDR1 LNHDA and CDR2 SQIVND (reference sequence). There are 13 residues in the CDR3. Trimming removed 3 bases from V and 8 bases from J, with 13 bases in between. The CDR3 spells CASSIVRQGEAFF. In DNA form, the CDR3 reads TGTGCCAGTAGTATTGTCCGGCAGGGAGAAGCTTTCTTT.

This clonotype was seen ten or more times. The V and J genes are TRBV28 and TRBJ1-2, with TRBD1 identical over 11 bases. J was trimmed by 8 bases and V by 4 bases; bases with no gene match: 15. There are 17 residues in the CDR3. Germline V lookup: CDR1 MDHEN, CDR2 SYDVKM. The chain's CDR3 is CASSSPSIPGQGDGYTF. Here the CDR3 DNA reads TGTGCCAGCAGTTCTCCTTCAATTCCGGGACAGGGGGACGGCTACACCTTC.

This clonotype appeared many times. The genes are TRBV18 and TRBJ1-6; D unclear. Germline V gene lookup returns CDR1 KGHSH and CDR2 LQKENI. CDR3 length: 15 amino acids. The ends were cut back, 4 bases at V and 0 bases at J, with 7 bases in the middle. The CDR3 nucleotides read TGTGCCAGCTCACAGGAGAGCTCCTATAATTCACCCCTCCACTTT. This gives the protein CASSQESSYNSPLHF.

In this sample, this clonotype turned up many times. The chain links TRBV11-2 to TRBJ2-7, with D perhaps TRBD2 (6 bases). The CDR3 spans 13 residues. Trimming stripped 3 bases from V and 3 bases from J, with 9 bases between. The germline V gene has CDR1 SGHAT and CDR2 FQNNGV. This CDR3 is CASSFVEGYEQYF. The CDR3 region has the DNA TGTGCCAGCAGCTTTGTGGAGGGCTACGAGCAGTACTTC.

In this sample, this clonotype turned up many times. The chain uses TRBV29-1 and TRBJ2-3; D is unclear. This CDR3 is built from 14 residues. Trimming shortened V by 5 bases and J by 6 bases, and 18 bases separated the two germline ends. Per the germline V gene, CDR1 is SQVTM and CDR2 is ANQGSEA. The CDR3 sequence: CSVRTPRVGDTQYF. CDR3 DNA: TGCAGCGTTCGAACCCCTCGCGTCGGGGATACGCAGTATTTT.

This clonotype was picked up many times. This rearrangement joins TRBV24-1 to TRBJ1-2; 9 bases align to TRBD1. V shed 2 bases and J 5 bases; nucleotides not matched to a gene: 2. CDR1 and CDR2 from the germline V gene are KGHDR and SFDVKD. The CDR3 covers 14 residues. This chain's CDR3 is CATSDSDRGYGYTF. In DNA form, the CDR3 reads TGTGCCACCAGTGATTCGGACAGGGGATATGGCTACACCTTC.

Concerning this clonotype itself: A much larger clone lies a single base off, so this may be a read error. The chain carries TRBV27 and TRBJ2-7; possibly TRBD1 or TRBD2 for D (5 bases each). This CDR3 contains 17 residues. V was pared by 5 bases and J by 2 bases, with 22 bases between. CDR1 is MNHEY and CDR2 is SMNVEV in the germline V gene (reference sequence). CDR3 nucleotides: TGTGCCAGCAGTATCCAAACAGGAGGTAGGGCCACCTACGAGCAGTACTTC. Amino acids: CASSIQTGGRATYEQYF.

This clonotype was seen ten or more times. The rearrangement joins TRBV2 to TRBJ2-7; D uncertain. This CDR3 has 14 residues. V shed 2 bases and J shed 1 base, with 9 bases lying between them. Germline V gives CDR1 SNHLY, CDR2 FYNNEI. This CDR3 reads CASSERAGSYEQYF. In DNA, the CDR3 is TGTGCCAGCAGTGAAAGGGCAGGATCCTACGAGCAGTACTTC.

This clonotype has at least ten counts. V is TRBV11-2 and J is TRBJ1-1; tentative D call: TRBD1 (6 bases). This CDR3 comprises 16 residues. V shed 0 bases and J shed 4 bases, with 15 bases lying between them. Germline CDR1 is SGHAT and CDR2 is FQNNGV. CDR3 DNA: TGTGCCAGCAGCTTAGAAGGCCAGGAAGGGGGCACTGAAGCTTTCTTT. Amino acids: CASSLEGQEGGTEAFF.

This clonotype came up many times. This sequence joins TRBV11-3 and TRBJ2-1; D gene uncertain. CDR1 is SGHNT, CDR2 YENEEA, per germline. Trimming stripped 5 bases from V and 4 bases from J, with 9 bases between. CDR3 length: 13 residues. Written as DNA, the CDR3 is TGTGCCAGCAGCCGCCCCCTTTACAATGAGCAGTTCTTC. Residues: CASSRPLYNEQFF.

This clonotype has at least ten counts. This chain joins TRBV20-1 and TRBJ1-2, with TRBD1 matching 8 bases. Losses at the gene ends were 4 bases for V and 4 bases for J; bases not matched to a gene: 11. CDR1 is DFQATT and CDR2 is SNEGSKA in the germline V gene (reference sequence). The CDR3 consists of 15 residues. This CDR3 is CSAKDATGESYGYTF. CDR3 nucleotides: TGCAGTGCTAAAGATGCGACAGGGGAGAGCTATGGCTACACCTTC.

The V call is TRBV20-1, the J call TRBJ2-1, with 11 nucleotides matching TRBD2. With V trimmed by 0 bases and J by 2 bases, 6 bases remained unmatched. Germline loops: CDR1 DFQATT, CDR2 SNEGSKA (reference sequence). The CDR3 consists of 17 residues. In DNA form, the CDR3 reads TGCAGTGCTAGAGATGGGCGACTAGCGGGGCCCTACAATGAGCAGTTCTTC. This codes for CSARDGRLAGPYNEQFF.

This sequence joins TRBV18 and TRBJ2-7; possibly TRBD2 for D (6 bases). Trimming removed 4 bases from V and 9 bases from J, with 22 bases in between. CDR3 length equals 15 residues. From germline, CDR1 is KGHSH and CDR2 LQKENI. The CDR3 loop reads CASSRGVVPGSAQYF. The CDR3 DNA sequence: TGTGCCAGCTCACGGGGGGTGGTTCCCGGGAGCGCGCAGTACTTC.

This clonotype was observed at least ten times. The chain has TRBV11-2 and TRBJ1-1, with a possible D match to TRBD1 (6 bases). V lost 2 bases, J lost 1 base, and 11 bases lay in between. This CDR3 is 15 amino acids long. Germline-derived CDR1 and CDR2 are SGHAT and FQNNGV. The CDR3 DNA is TGTGCCAGCAGCTTACGGGGGACACAGAACACTGAAGCTTTCTTT. This translates into CASSLRGTQNTEAFF.

This clonotype is a singleton in its sample. This chain connects TRBV20-1 to TRBJ2-7, with 7 bases identical to TRBD2. Germline CDR1 and CDR2: DFQATT and SNEGSKA (reference sequence). With V trimmed by 6 bases and J by 2 bases, 13 bases remained unmatched. This CDR3 is built from 15 residues. The CDR3 bases are TGCAGTGCCTCGGCCCGGGGGGAGAGCCCCTACGAGCAGTACTTC. It codes for CSASARGESPYEQYF.

This clonotype was seen repeatedly, ten times or more. This chain links TRBV7-9 with TRBJ2-5; 9 bases agree with TRBD2. There are 18 residues in the CDR3. Germline V gene sequence: CDR1 SEHNR, CDR2 FQNEAQ (reference sequence). The J segment lost 7 bases and the V segment lost 5 bases, leaving 20 bases of the junction unmatched. CDR3 nucleotide sequence: TGTGCCAGCAGCCCCCCGGCGACTAGCGGAGCTACTTTTGGGACCCAGTACTTC. Its translation: CASSPPATSGATFGTQYF. The complete variable domain, with remaining parts taken from reference TRBV7-9 and TRBJ2-5, reads DTGVSQNPRHKITKRGQNVTFRCDPISEHNRLYWYRQTLGQGPEFLTYFQNEAQLEKSRLLSDRFSAERPKGSFSTLEIQRTEQGDSAMYLCASSPPATSGATFGTQYFGPGTRLLVL.

In this sample, this clonotype turned up a few times. This rearrangement joins TRBV9 to TRBJ1-4; tentatively, D is TRBD1 (6 bases). The CDR3 sequence is 13 residues long. With 4 bases removed from V and 8 bases from J, the gap between germline ends came to 12 bases. Germline V gives CDR1 SGDLS, CDR2 YYNGEE. CDR3 in amino acids: CASSPTGSEKLFF. The CDR3 DNA is TGTGCCAGCAGCCCCACAGGGAGCGAAAAACTGTTTTTT.

This clonotype appeared many times. The genes are TRBV12-3 or TRBV12-4 and TRBJ1-4; D remains ambiguous. Trimming pared 3 bases from V and 6 bases from J, leaving 11 bases between. The CDR3 has 14 residues. The CDR3 DNA reads as TGTGCCAGCAGTTTCGCTGGGGAGGATGAAAAACTGTTTTTT. Translating gives CASSFAGEDEKLFF.

V is TRBV18 and J is TRBJ1-1, with 8 bases matching TRBD1. This CDR3 region has 14 residues. Germline CDR1 and CDR2: KGHSH and LQKENI. Trimming cost V 7 bases and J 5 bases; bases outside gene matches: 9. Here the CDR3 DNA reads TGTGCCAGCTTAACCACAGGGGGGGGTACTGAAGCTTTCTTT. Translated, it gives CASLTTGGGTEAFF.

This clonotype was seen ten or more times. V is TRBV6-6 and J is TRBJ2-7; 11 bases align to TRBD2. CDR3 length: 15 residues. Germline V gives CDR1 MNHNY, CDR2 SVGAGI (reference sequence). J gave up 2 bases and V 0 bases, and 0 bases lay outside the gene matches. The CDR3 DNA reads TGTGCCAGCAGTTACTCGACTAGCGGGACCTACGAGCAGTACTTC. It is translated as CASSYSTSGTYEQYF.

This clonotype was seen many times. The gene calls are TRBV2 and TRBJ2-7; 8 nucleotides align to TRBD2. This CDR3 has 12 residues. The germline gives CDR1 SNHLY, CDR2 FYNNEI. Trimming at V came to 6 bases and at J to 7 bases, leaving 5 bases not matched to a gene. The CDR3 coding sequence is TGTGCCAGCAGAGGCGGGGGGCAGGAGCAGTACTTC. Amino acid sequence: CASRGGGQEQYF.

Ten or more counts support this clonotype. The chain couples TRBV15 to TRBJ2-1; 7 nucleotides line up with TRBD2. Germline V gene sequence: CDR1 LNHNV, CDR2 YYDKDF (reference sequence). The ends lost 0 bases at V and 9 bases at J; junction bases unmatched: 11. The CDR3 length is 16 residues. Here the CDR3 reads CATSRDPGLVFVEQFF. Written as DNA, the CDR3 is TGTGCCACCAGCAGAGATCCCGGACTAGTTTTCGTTGAGCAGTTCTTC.

For this clonotype: One junction end disagrees with the germline gene, perhaps due to a read error. This rearrangement joins TRBV20-1 to TRBJ1-2, with 9 bases identical to TRBD1. The length of the CDR3 is 15 residues. Per germline, CDR1 DFQATT and CDR2 SNEGSKA (reference sequence). CDR3 bases: TGCGGTGCTAGAACGCCACCGGGACAGGGTTTTGGCTACACCTTC. Protein sequence: CGARTPPGQGFGYTF.

Turning to this clonotype: With only one base between it and a far larger clone, this is likely a read error. The rearrangement uses TRBV7-9 and TRBJ2-1; 9 positions agree with TRBD1. Trimming cost V 5 bases and J 5 bases; bases outside gene matches: 7. The V gene's germline CDR1 is SEHNR and CDR2 FQNEAQ (reference sequence). The CDR3 covers 15 residues. For the CDR3, the DNA is TGTGCCAGCAGCAGGGACAGGGTAAAGAACAATGAGCAGTTCTTC. Its translation: CASSRDRVKNNEQFF.

V usage is TRBV9 and J usage is TRBJ2-3, with D unclear. Deletions cut 1 base from V and 2 bases from J, with 8 bases between. Germline CDR1 is SGDLS and CDR2 is YYNGEE. The CDR3 sequence is 14 residues long. CDR3 coding DNA: TGTGCCAGCAGCGTAAGAGGACCCACAGATACGCAGTATTTT. Protein product: CASSVRGPTDTQYF.

Many counts were recorded for this clonotype. The chain joins TRBV20-1 to TRBJ2-3; a possible D gene is TRBD2 (7 bases). This CDR3 has 15 amino acids. In germline, CDR1 is DFQATT, CDR2 SNEGSKA (reference sequence). Trimming stripped 0 bases from V and 4 bases from J, with 14 bases between. CDR3 region: CSARDGGGGPDTQYF. DNA for the CDR3: TGCAGTGCTAGAGATGGGGGGGGGGGCCCAGATACGCAGTATTTT.

This clonotype has only one observation. The chain carries TRBV7-3 and TRBJ2-3; D is ambiguous. With 6 bases removed from V and 5 bases from J, the gap between germline ends came to 12 bases. CDR1 SGHTA and CDR2 FQGTGA come from the germline V gene. CDR3 length: 13 residues. CDR3 in DNA: TGTGCCAGCAGTTTTAACCGAGGAGATACGCAGTATTTT. Translating gives CASSFNRGDTQYF.